The T cell receptor beta chain described here comes from a study of OX40 agonist ivuxolimab in advanced cancers. The timepoints at which blood was sampled were baseline, cycle 4 day 1, and cycle 7 day 1. Libraries were prepared by immunoSEQ multiplex PCR; TCRdb keeps only in-frame clonotypes and omits some of them. The table has around 40,000 clones, 80% to 85% seen once; the top ten hold roughly 20%. This clone was found once. The sequence derives from an adult with an advanced solid tumor such as melanoma, head and neck, liver or kidney cancer. The sequencing here drew on CD4+ or CD8+ T cells sorted from blood, taken in a trial of the OX40 agonist ivuxolimab.

CDR3: CASRTGQGMYSNQPQHF. The DNA of the CDR3 is TGTGCCAGTAGGACGGGACAGGGTATGTATAGCAATCAGCCCCAGCATTTT. The chain couples TRBV19 to TRBJ1-5, with 9 bases lining up with TRBD1. The CDR3 runs to 17 residues. CDR1 is LNHDA and CDR2 is SQIVND in the germline V gene (reference sequence). V shed 6 bases and J 0 bases; nucleotides not matched to a gene: 9.